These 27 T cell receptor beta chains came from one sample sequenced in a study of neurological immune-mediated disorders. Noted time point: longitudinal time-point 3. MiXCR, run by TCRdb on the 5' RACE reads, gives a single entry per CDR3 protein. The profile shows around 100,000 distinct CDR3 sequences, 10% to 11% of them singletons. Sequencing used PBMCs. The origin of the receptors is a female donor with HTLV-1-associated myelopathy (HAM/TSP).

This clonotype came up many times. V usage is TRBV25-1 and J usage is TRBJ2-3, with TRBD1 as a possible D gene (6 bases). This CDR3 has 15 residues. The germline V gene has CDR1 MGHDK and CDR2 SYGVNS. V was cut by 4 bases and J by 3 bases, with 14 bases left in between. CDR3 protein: CASSGPGAETDTQYF. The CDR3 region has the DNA TGTGCCAGCAGTGGGCCAGGGGCTGAAACAGATACGCAGTATTTT.

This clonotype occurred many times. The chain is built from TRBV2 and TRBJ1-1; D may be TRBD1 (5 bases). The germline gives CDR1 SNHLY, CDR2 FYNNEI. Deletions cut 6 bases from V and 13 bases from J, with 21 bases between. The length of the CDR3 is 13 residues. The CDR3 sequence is CASRTTTGAGGFF. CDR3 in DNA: TGTGCCAGCAGGACGACAACAGGAGCTGGAGGTTTCTTT.

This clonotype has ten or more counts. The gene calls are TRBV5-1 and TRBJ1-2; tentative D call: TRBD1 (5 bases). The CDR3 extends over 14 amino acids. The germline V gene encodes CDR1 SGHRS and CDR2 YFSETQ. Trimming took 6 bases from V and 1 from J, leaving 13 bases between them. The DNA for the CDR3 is TGCGCCAGCACCCCGGGGCAGGATAACTATGGCTACACCTTC. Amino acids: CASTPGQDNYGYTF.

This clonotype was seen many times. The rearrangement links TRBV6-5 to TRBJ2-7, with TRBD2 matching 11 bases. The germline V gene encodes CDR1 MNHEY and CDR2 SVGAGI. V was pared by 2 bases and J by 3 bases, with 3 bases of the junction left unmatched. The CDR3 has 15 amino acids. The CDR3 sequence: CASSYSGLAGYEQYF. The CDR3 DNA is TGTGCCAGCAGTTACAGTGGACTAGCGGGCTACGAGCAGTACTTC.

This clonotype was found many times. CDR3 amino acids: CASSPRPERLVQDTQYF. The CDR3 nucleotides are TGTGCCAGCAGCCCGCGCCCGGAGAGGCTAGTACAAGATACGCAGTATTTT. The rearrangement joins TRBV5-6 to TRBJ2-3; D unclear. CDR3 length equals 17 residues. Germline V gene lookup returns CDR1 SGHDT and CDR2 YYEEEE. The V gene lost 4 bases and the J gene lost 5 bases, with 23 bases spanning the gap.

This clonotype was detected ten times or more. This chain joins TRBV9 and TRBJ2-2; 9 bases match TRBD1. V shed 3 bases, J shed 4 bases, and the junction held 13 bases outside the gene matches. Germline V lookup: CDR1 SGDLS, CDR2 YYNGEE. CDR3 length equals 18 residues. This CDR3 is CASSATPGTGLGTGELFF. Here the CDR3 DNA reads TGTGCCAGCAGCGCGACCCCTGGGACAGGGTTAGGCACCGGGGAGCTGTTTTTT.

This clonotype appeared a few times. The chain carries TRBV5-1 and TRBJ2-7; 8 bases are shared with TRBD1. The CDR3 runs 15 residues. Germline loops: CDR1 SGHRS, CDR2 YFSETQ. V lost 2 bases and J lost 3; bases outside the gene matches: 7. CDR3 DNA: TGCGCCAGCAGCTTCGGGACAGGCGGCGGCTACGAGCAGTACTTC. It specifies CASSFGTGGGYEQYF.

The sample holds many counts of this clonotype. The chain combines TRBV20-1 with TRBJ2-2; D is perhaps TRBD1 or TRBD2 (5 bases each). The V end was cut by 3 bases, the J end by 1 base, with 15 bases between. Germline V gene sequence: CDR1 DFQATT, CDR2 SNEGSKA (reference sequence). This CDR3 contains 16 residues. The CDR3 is CSASSGPGRNTGELFF. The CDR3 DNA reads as TGCAGTGCTAGTTCGGGACCAGGGAGGAACACCGGGGAGCTGTTTTTT.

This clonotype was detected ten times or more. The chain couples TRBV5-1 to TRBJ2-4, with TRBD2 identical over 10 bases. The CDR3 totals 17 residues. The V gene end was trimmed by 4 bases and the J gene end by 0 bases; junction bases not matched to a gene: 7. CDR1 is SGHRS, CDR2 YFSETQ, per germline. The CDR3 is CASSPTPSGGAKNIQYF. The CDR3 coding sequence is TGCGCCAGCAGCCCTACCCCTAGCGGGGGAGCCAAAAACATTCAGTACTTC.

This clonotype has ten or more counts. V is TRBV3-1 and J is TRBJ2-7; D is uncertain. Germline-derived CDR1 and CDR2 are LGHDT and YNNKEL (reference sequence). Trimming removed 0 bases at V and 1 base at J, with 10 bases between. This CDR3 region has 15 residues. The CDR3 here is CASSQDIALSYEQYF. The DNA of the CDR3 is TGTGCCAGCAGCCAAGATATCGCACTTTCCTACGAGCAGTACTTC.

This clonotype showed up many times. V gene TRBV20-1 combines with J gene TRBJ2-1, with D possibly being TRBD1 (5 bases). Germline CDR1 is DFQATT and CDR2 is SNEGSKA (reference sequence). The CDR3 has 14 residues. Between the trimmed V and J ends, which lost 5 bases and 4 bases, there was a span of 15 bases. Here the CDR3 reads CSAWGLALYNEQFF. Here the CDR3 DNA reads TGCAGTGCTTGGGGCCTCGCGTTGTACAATGAGCAGTTCTTC.

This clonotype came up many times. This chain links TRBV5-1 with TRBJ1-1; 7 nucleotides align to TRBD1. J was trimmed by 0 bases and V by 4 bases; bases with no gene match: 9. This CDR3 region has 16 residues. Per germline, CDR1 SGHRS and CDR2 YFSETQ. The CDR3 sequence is CASSPHGGQMNTEAFF. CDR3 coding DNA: TGCGCCAGCAGCCCGCACGGGGGACAGATGAACACTGAAGCTTTCTTT.

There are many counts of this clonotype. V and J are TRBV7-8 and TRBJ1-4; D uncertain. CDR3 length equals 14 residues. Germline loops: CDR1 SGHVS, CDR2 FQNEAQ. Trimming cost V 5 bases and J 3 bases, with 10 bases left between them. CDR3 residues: CASSLEWPNEKLFF. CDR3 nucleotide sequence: TGTGCCAGCAGCCTAGAATGGCCTAATGAAAAACTGTTTTTT.

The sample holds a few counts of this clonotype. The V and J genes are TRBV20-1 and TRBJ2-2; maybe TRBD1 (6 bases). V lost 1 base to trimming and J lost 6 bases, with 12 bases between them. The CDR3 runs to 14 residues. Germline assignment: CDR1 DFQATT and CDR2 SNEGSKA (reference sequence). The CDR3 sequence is CSARAQGLAGELFF. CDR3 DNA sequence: TGCAGTGCTAGAGCCCAGGGGTTGGCCGGGGAGCTGTTTTTT.

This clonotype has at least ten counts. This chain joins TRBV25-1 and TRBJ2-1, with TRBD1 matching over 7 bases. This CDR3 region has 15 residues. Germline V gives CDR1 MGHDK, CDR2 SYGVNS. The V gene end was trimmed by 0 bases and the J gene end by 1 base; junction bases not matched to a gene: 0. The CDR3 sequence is CASSEYRGSYNEQFF. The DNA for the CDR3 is TGTGCCAGCAGTGAATACAGGGGGTCCTACAATGAGCAGTTCTTC.

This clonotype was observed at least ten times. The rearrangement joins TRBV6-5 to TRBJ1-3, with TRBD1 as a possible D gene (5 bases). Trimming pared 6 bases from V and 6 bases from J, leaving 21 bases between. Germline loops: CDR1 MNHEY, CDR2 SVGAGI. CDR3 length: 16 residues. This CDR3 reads CASSPNSRASKNTIYF. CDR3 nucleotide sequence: TGTGCCAGCAGCCCAAACTCCAGGGCCAGCAAAAACACCATATATTTT.

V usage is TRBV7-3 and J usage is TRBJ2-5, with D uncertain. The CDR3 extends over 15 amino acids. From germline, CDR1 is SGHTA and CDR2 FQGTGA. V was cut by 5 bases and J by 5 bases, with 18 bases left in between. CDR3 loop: CASSPYKGLWETQYF. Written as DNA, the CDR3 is TGTGCCAGCAGCCCCTATAAAGGGCTGTGGGAGACCCAGTACTTC.

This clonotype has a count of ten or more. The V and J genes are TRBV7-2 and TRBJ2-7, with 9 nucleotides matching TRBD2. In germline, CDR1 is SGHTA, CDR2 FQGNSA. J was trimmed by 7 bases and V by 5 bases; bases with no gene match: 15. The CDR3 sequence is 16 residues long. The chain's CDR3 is CASSPRGSGGVLEQYF. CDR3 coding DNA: TGTGCCAGCAGCCCCCGGGGTAGCGGGGGAGTGTTGGAGCAGTACTTC. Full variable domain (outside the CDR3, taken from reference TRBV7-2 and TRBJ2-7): GAGVSQSPSNKVTEKGKDVELRCDPISGHTALYWYRQSLGQGLEFLIYFQGNSAPDKSGLPSDRFSAERTGGSVSTLTIQRTQQEDSAVYLCASSPRGSGGVLEQYFGPGTRLTVT.

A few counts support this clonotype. This CDR3 reads CASRQGMRETQYF. The CDR3 DNA reads TGTGCCAGCAGACAGGGGATGAGGGAGACCCAGTACTTC. This chain joins TRBV27 and TRBJ2-5; 7 nucleotides agree with TRBD1. The CDR3 sequence is 13 residues long. CDR1 MNHEY and CDR2 SMNVEV come from the germline V gene (reference sequence). V gave up 6 bases and J gave up 5 bases; unmatched junction bases: 6.

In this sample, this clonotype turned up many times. The CDR3, as DNA: TGCAGTGCTCTGCAGGGGAACACCGGGGAGCTGTTTTTT. Translating it yields CSALQGNTGELFF. J is TRBJ2-2 and V is TRBV20-1, with D maybe TRBD1 (5 bases). The germline V gene encodes CDR1 DFQATT and CDR2 SNEGSKA (reference sequence). The germline V and J ends were trimmed by 5 bases and 1 base, with 8 bases remaining between them. The CDR3 is 13 residues long.

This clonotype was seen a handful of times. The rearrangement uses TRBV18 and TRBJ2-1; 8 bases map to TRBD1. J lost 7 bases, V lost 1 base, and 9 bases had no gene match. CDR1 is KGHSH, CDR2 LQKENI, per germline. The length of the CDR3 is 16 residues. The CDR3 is CASSPLSQGAWNEQFF. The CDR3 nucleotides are TGTGCCAGCTCACCACTTTCGCAGGGGGCTTGGAATGAGCAGTTCTTC.

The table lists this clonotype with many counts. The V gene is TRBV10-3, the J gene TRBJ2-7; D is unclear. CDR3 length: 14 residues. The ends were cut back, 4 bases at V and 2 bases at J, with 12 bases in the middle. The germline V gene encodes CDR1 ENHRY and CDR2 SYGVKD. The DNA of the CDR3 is TGTGCCATCAGTGGAGACGCAGCAGCCTACGAGCAGTACTTC. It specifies CAISGDAAAYEQYF.

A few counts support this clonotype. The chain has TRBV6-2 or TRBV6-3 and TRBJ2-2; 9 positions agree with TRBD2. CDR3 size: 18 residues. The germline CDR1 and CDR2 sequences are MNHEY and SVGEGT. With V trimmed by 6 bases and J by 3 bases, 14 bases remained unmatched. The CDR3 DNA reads TGTGCCAGCAGCCCCCGGGGACGTGTAGCGGGGGACACCGGGGAGCTGTTTTTT. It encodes CASSPRGRVAGDTGELFF.

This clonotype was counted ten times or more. The CDR3 reads CASSAWTSGGARDTQYF. DNA for the CDR3: TGTGCCAGCAGCGCCTGGACTAGCGGGGGGGCCCGAGATACGCAGTATTTT. The chain uses TRBV7-9 and TRBJ2-3, with 15 bases lining up with TRBD2. With V trimmed by 5 bases and J by 5 bases, 8 bases remained unmatched. The CDR3 runs to 17 residues. Germline CDR1 SEHNR, CDR2 FQNEAQ (reference sequence). Combining the CDR3 with reference TRBV7-9 and TRBJ2-3 gives the whole variable domain DTGVSQNPRHKITKRGQNVTFRCDPISEHNRLYWYRQTLGQGPEFLTYFQNEAQLEKSRLLSDRFSAERPKGSFSTLEIQRTEQGDSAMYLCASSAWTSGGARDTQYFGPGTRLTVL.

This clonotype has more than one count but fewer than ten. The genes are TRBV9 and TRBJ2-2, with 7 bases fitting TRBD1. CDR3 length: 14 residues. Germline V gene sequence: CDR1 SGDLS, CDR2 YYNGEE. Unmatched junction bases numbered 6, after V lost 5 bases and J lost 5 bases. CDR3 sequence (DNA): TGTGCCAGCAGACTCGGACAGGAGACCGGGGAGCTGTTTTTT. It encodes CASRLGQETGELFF.

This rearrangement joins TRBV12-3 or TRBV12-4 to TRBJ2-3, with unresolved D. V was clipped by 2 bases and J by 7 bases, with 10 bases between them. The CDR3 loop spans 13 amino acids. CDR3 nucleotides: TGTGCCAGCAGTTTAATTACTTATCATACGCAGTATTTT. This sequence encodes CASSLITYHTQYF.

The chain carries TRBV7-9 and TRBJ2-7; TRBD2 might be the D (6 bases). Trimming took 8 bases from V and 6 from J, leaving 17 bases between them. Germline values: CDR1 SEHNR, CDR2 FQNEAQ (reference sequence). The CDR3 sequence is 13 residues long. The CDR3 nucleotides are TGTGCCAGCCGGGACTTACATGGTATCGAGCAGTACTTC. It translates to CASRDLHGIEQYF.